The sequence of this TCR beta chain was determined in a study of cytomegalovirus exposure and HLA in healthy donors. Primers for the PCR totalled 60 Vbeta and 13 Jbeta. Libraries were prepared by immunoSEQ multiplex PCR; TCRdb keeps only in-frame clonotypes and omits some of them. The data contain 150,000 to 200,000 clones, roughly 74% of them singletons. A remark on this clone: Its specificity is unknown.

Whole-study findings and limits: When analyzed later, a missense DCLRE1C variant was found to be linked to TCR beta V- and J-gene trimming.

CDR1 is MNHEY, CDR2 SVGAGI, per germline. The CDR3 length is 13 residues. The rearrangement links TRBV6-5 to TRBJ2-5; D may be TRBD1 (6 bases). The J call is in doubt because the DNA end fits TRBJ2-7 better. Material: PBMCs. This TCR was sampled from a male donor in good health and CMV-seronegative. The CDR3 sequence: CASRSDSSYEQYF. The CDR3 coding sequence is TGTGCCAGCAGATCGGACAGTTCCTACGAGCAGTACTTC.